These 28 T cell receptor beta chains were all obtained from the same sample, sequenced in a study of regulatory and conventional T cells in RAG deficiency. The assay was immunoSEQ multiplex PCR, and TCRdb's table has in-frame clones only and misses some. The repertoire includes 13,000 or so clones, 85% to 95% of them detected once, and 1.1% sits in the top ten. Blood CD4+ CD25-low CD127-high conventional T cells supplied the genomic DNA template. The sample also formed part of further work on regulatory T cells. That study reports: The PCR used 52 TRBV and 13 TRBJ primers.

The sequenced material came from CD4+ effector T cells sorted from blood. These receptor sequences come from a human donor in good health.

The chain joins TRBV29-1 to TRBJ2-3; TRBD2 matches 15 bases. In germline, CDR1 is SQVTM, CDR2 ANQGSEA. V was clipped by 3 bases and J by 10 bases; unmatched bases: 8. This CDR3 has 15 amino acids. Written as DNA, the CDR3 is TGCAGCGTTGATAATGGACTAGCGGGAGGGGGGTCGCAGTATTTT. Protein sequence: CSVDNGLAGGGSQYF.

The chain couples TRBV28 to TRBJ1-6; D is perhaps TRBD1 (6 bases). The CDR3 totals 17 residues. Trimming took off 7 bases at V and 10 bases at J, with 26 bases between the two ends. The germline CDR1 and CDR2 sequences are MDHEN and SYDVKM. In DNA form, the CDR3 reads TGTGCCAGCACCTTAGGGGGGCGGGTTTTTATTGGATCACCCCTCCACTTT. Amino acid sequence: CASTLGGRVFIGSPLHF.

The chain combines TRBV28 with TRBJ2-7, with 8 bases lining up with TRBD1. The CDR3 loop spans 14 amino acids. In germline, CDR1 is MDHEN, CDR2 SYDVKM. V dropped 3 bases and J dropped 7; count of bases not matched to a gene: 8. Written as DNA, the CDR3 is TGTGCCAGCAGTTTTGGTCAGGGGGCGCGGGAGCAGTACTTC. Translation: CASSFGQGAREQYF. Filled out from reference TRBV28 and TRBJ2-7, the complete variable domain reads DVKVTQSSRYLVKRTGEKVFLECVQDMDHENMFWYRQDPGLGLRLIYFSYDVKMKEKGDIPEGYSVSREKKERFSLILESASTNQTSMYLCASSFGQGAREQYFGPGTRLTVT.

CDR3 bases: TGTGCCAGCAGCGTCCAGGGACAGGCGTACAATGAGCAGTTCTTC. Translated: CASSVQGQAYNEQFF. The chain links TRBV27 to TRBJ2-1; TRBD1 aligns across 8 bases. Germline lookup yields CDR1 MNHEY and CDR2 SMNVEV (reference sequence). Trimming removed 6 bases from V and 4 bases from J; junction bases left unmatched: 8. This CDR3 has 15 residues.

The J gene is TRBJ1-2, the V gene TRBV7-8; D gene ambiguous. The V end lost 2 bases, the J end lost 0 bases, and 10 bases lay between the germline ends. This CDR3 contains 15 residues. Germline-derived CDR1 and CDR2 are SGHVS and FQNEAQ. This chain's CDR3 is CASSLTSTANYGYTF. DNA for the CDR3: TGTGCCAGCAGCTTAACCTCAACAGCTAACTATGGCTACACCTTC.

This chain joins TRBV6-1 and TRBJ1-1; no clear D. V lost 2 bases and J lost 1, with 11 bases in between. The CDR3 spans 15 residues. Germline CDR1 is MNHNS and CDR2 is SASEGT. The CDR3 region has the DNA TGTGCCAGCAGTGAACGATCGGAATGGAACACTGAAGCTTTCTTT. Translating it yields CASSERSEWNTEAFF.

This chain joins TRBV2 and TRBJ1-2; D not certain. Trimming removed 3 bases at V and 4 bases at J, with 12 bases between. Germline loops: CDR1 SNHLY, CDR2 FYNNEI. The CDR3 is 14 residues long. The CDR3 bases are TGTGCCAGCAGTGAGGCGGGGATGGGCTATGGCTACACCTTC. Translated, it gives CASSEAGMGYGYTF.

CDR3 bases: TGTGCCAGCAGCGTAGATGCAGATACGCAGTATTTT. This encodes CASSVDADTQYF. The chain has TRBV7-8 and TRBJ2-3; D not resolved. The CDR3 contains 12 residues. Germline V gene data show CDR1 as SGHVS and CDR2 as FQNEAQ. Trimming left V 5 bases short and J 4 bases short, with 7 bases between.

The chain recombines TRBV5-1 with TRBJ1-1; 11 bases fit TRBD1. V shed 0 bases and J 4 bases; nucleotides not matched to a gene: 2. CDR1 and CDR2 from the germline V gene are SGHRS and YFSETQ. The CDR3 length is 15 residues. This CDR3 reads CASSLADRGLTEAFF. The CDR3 bases are TGCGCCAGCAGCTTGGCGGACAGGGGGCTCACTGAAGCTTTCTTT.

The chain combines TRBV5-4 with TRBJ1-4, with D tentatively TRBD1 (6 bases). Looked up from germline, CDR1 is SGHNT and CDR2 is YYREEE (reference sequence). Trimming left V 4 bases short and J 8 bases short, with 18 bases between. This CDR3 comprises 15 residues. The CDR3 region has the DNA TGTGCCAGCAGCGGGGGGACAACCTCGGGGGAAAAACTGTTTTTT. Its translation is CASSGGTTSGEKLFF.

The chain uses TRBV25-1 and TRBJ1-1, with TRBD1 matching over 7 bases. J gave up 3 bases and V 6 bases, and 4 bases lay outside the gene matches. There are 13 residues in the CDR3. CDR1 and CDR2 from the germline V gene are MGHDK and SYGVNS. CDR3 protein: CASRDRSDTEAFF. CDR3 bases: TGTGCCAGCAGGGACAGGTCGGACACTGAAGCTTTCTTT.

The chain carries TRBV6-1 and TRBJ2-5; the D is unclear. This CDR3 contains 14 residues. Germline values: CDR1 MNHNS, CDR2 SASEGT. V was pared by 6 bases and J by 2 bases, with 13 bases between. Written as DNA, the CDR3 is TGTGCCAGCAGACCTACCGTGCTACAAGAGACCCAGTACTTC. Encoded protein: CASRPTVLQETQYF.

V is TRBV18 and J is TRBJ2-2; 7 nucleotides agree with TRBD1. The CDR3 contains 14 residues. Germline assignment: CDR1 KGHSH and CDR2 LQKENI. V was pared by 4 bases and J by 7 bases, with 6 bases of the junction left unmatched. CDR3 DNA: TGTGCCAGCTCACTAGACAGGGTCGTCGGGGAGCTGTTTTTT. Its translation is CASSLDRVVGELFF.

J is TRBJ1-1 and V is TRBV19, with D perhaps TRBD1 (5 bases). The germline CDR1 and CDR2 sequences are LNHDA and SQIVND (reference sequence). V was shortened by 1 base and J by 0 bases, with 6 bases between the two germline ends. The CDR3 runs 14 residues. The CDR3 loop is CASSIGGLNTEAFF. CDR3 in DNA: TGTGCCAGTAGTATAGGGGGGTTGAACACTGAAGCTTTCTTT.

This clone was observed a single time. The chain employs TRBV6-1 and TRBJ2-4; D not resolved. The ends were cut back, 4 bases at V and 1 base at J, with 11 bases in the middle. Germline V gene lookup returns CDR1 MNHNS and CDR2 SASEGT. CDR3 length equals 15 residues. This CDR3 reads CASSGPGRAKNIQYF. In nucleotides, the CDR3 is TGTGCCAGCAGTGGCCCCGGAAGGGCCAAAAACATTCAGTACTTC.

Written as DNA, the CDR3 is TGTGCCAGCAGTGTGGGCAGAACCCACTACAATGAGCAGTTCTTC. It translates to CASSVGRTHYNEQFF. The chain carries TRBV6-4 and TRBJ2-1; D call uncertain. V was clipped by 4 bases and J by 3 bases, with 13 bases between them. Germline V CDR1 and CDR2: MRHNA, SNTAGT. CDR3 length equals 15 residues.

The genes are TRBV5-1 and TRBJ1-1; D unclear. This CDR3 spans 15 amino acids. Trimming shortened V by 4 bases and J by 0 bases, and 13 bases separated the two germline ends. CDR1 is SGHRS, CDR2 YFSETQ, per germline. The DNA for the CDR3 is TGCGCCAGCAGCCCCGTTGGGAGCATGAACACTGAAGCTTTCTTT. This translates into CASSPVGSMNTEAFF.

CDR3 amino acids: CATTGQAYNEQFF. The CDR3 bases are TGTGCCACTACGGGACAGGCATACAATGAGCAGTTCTTC. The V call is TRBV6-1, the J call TRBJ2-1; 8 bases agree with TRBD1. The CDR3 totals 13 residues. Germline CDR1 is MNHNS and CDR2 is SASEGT. V was pared by 10 bases and J by 4 bases, with 6 bases of the junction left unmatched.

Concerning this clone: The junction departs from the called germline gene at one end, perhaps through a read error. This chain joins TRBV6-1 and TRBJ2-6; unclear D gene. The CDR3 consists of 15 residues. Germline CDR1 reads MNHNS; CDR2 reads SASEGT. CDR3 in amino acids: CASNEKPSGANVLTF. For the CDR3, the DNA is TGTGCCAGCAATGAAAAACCCTCTGGGGCCAACGTCCTGACTTTC.

V and J are TRBV6-5 and TRBJ2-5, with TRBD1 identical over 9 bases. With 6 bases clipped from V and 5 bases from J, the junction kept 7 bases outside the gene matches. The CDR3 covers 14 residues. Germline CDR1 MNHEY, CDR2 SVGAGI. CDR3 residues: CASSKRQGDETQYF. CDR3 coding DNA: TGTGCCAGCAGCAAGAGACAGGGGGACGAGACCCAGTACTTC.

The chain couples TRBV10-2 to TRBJ1-6, with no clear D. This CDR3 is built from 14 residues. The ends were cut back, 4 bases at V and 9 bases at J, with 13 bases in the middle. CDR1 is WSHSY and CDR2 is SAAADI in the germline V gene. The CDR3 protein is CASSGSASGSPLHF. For the CDR3, the DNA is TGCGCCAGCAGTGGCTCAGCATCTGGTTCACCCCTCCACTTT.

J is TRBJ2-5 and V is TRBV6-1; the match to TRBD2 covers 10 bases. CDR1 is MNHNS and CDR2 is SASEGT in the germline V gene. After removal of 2 bases from V and 5 bases from J, the junction contained 11 bases not matched to a gene. The CDR3 runs to 17 residues. The chain's CDR3 is CASSEFGTSATLETQYF. The CDR3 region has the DNA TGTGCCAGCAGTGAATTTGGGACTAGCGCAACTTTGGAGACCCAGTACTTC.

The chain couples TRBV19 to TRBJ2-7; 8 bases are a match to TRBD1. Trimming took 5 bases from V and 6 from J; bases not matched to a gene: 9. The CDR3 consists of 14 residues. Germline V gene sequence: CDR1 LNHDA, CDR2 SQIVND (reference sequence). The CDR3 bases are TGTGCCAGTAGTCACCGGGGACAGGTCGGCGAGCAGTACTTC. This gives the protein CASSHRGQVGEQYF.

The J gene is TRBJ1-4, the V gene TRBV4-3; D is ambiguous. The CDR3 extends over 15 amino acids. V was pared by 0 bases and J by 8 bases, with 13 bases between. Germline lookup yields CDR1 LGHNA and CDR2 YSLEER. CDR3: CASSQDRTALEKLFF. The CDR3 nucleotides read TGCGCCAGCAGCCAAGATCGGACGGCTTTAGAAAAACTGTTTTTT.

To note about this clone: Its ends do not fully match the called genes, so a read error is possible. The chain has TRBV29-1 and TRBJ2-7; perhaps TRBD2 as D (5 bases). Germline CDR1 and CDR2: SQVTM and ANQGSEA. The CDR3 runs to 9 residues. Here the CDR3 DNA reads TGCAGCGTTGAATTGAGGGTGGACTTC. Its translation is CSVELRVDF.

This sequence joins TRBV27 and TRBJ1-2; 10 bases align to TRBD1. Trimming removed 4 bases from V and 12 bases from J; junction bases left unmatched: 8. CDR1 is MNHEY, CDR2 SMNVEV, per germline (reference sequence). The CDR3 covers 13 residues. CDR3 coding DNA: TGTGCCAGCAGTTCCTCGGGACAGGGGAAAGACACCTTC. The encoded protein is CASSSSGQGKDTF.

This rearrangement joins TRBV6-1 to TRBJ2-5; D might be TRBD1 (5 bases). Germline V gene sequence: CDR1 MNHNS, CDR2 SASEGT. The CDR3 has 15 residues. Trimming left V 7 bases short and J 2 bases short, with 17 bases between. The CDR3 loop is CASITGRGLQETQYF. For the CDR3, the DNA is TGTGCCAGCATCACCGGAAGGGGCCTTCAAGAGACCCAGTACTTC.

This clone was seen more than once but under ten times. This chain connects TRBV5-1 to TRBJ1-6; no clear D. The CDR3 runs to 12 residues. Trimming shortened V by 7 bases and J by 10 bases, and 12 bases separated the two germline ends. CDR1 is SGHRS, CDR2 YFSETQ, per germline. The CDR3 coding sequence is TGCGCCAGCGGACTGACCGGATCACCCCTCCACTTT. As protein: CASGLTGSPLHF.